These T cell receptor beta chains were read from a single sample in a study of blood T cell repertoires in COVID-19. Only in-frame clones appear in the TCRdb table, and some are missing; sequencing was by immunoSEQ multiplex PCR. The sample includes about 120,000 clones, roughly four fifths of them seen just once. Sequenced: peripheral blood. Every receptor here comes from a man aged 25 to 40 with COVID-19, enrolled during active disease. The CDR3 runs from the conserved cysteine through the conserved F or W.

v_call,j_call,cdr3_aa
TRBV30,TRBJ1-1,CAWSGSGAEAFF
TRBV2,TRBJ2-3,CASSIQEAGAFTDTQYF
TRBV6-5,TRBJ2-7,CASSRTSGSIEQYF
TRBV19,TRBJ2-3,CASLSSGTTDTQYF
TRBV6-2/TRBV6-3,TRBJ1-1,CASSSYPGNTEAFF
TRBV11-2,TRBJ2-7,CASSLGLGASPYEQYF
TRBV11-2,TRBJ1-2,CASSSDRRYGYTF
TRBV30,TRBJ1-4,CAWSVGVLGQTNEKLFF
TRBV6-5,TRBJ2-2,CASRVRGTGELFF
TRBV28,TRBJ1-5,CATLGGGGISNQPQHF
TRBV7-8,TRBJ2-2,CASSRFVELFF
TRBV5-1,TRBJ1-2,CASSLGSGANYGYTF
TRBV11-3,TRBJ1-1,CASSLEGLRMNTEAFF
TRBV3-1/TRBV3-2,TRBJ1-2,CASSMDREAYGYTF
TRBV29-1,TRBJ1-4,CSVRSGQANEKLFF
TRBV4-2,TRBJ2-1,CASSQERSDGKQFF
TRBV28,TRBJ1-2,CASSLQGPDYGYTF
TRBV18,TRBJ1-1,CASSPDRTNTEAFF
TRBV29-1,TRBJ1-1,CSAPSPQAEAFF
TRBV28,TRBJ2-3,CASSQGTDTQYF
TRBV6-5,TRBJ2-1,CASRSSGDEQFF
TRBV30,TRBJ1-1,CAWSTGQGGGTEAFF
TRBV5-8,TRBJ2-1,CASSLGVSGFTYNEQFF
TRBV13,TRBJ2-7,CASSSRTSVNYEQYF
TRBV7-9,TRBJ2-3,CASSLFARTSFPDATQYF
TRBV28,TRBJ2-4,CASSDRVERAKNIQYF
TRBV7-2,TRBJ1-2,CASSPRGDGGVYGYTF
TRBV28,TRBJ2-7,CASSSVQPGQTYEQYF
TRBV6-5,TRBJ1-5,CASSYGQGSQPQHF
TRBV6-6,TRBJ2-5,CASRPRGASKETQYF
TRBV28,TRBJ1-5,CASSDPQGLGQPQHF
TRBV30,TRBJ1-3,CAWSNRGYIGNTIYF
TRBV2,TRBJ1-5,CASSDGTGNQPQHF
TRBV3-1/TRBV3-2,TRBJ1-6,CASSQGQVLNSPLHF
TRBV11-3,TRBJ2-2,CASSLLDVPSTGELFF
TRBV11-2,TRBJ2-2,CASTRNRGVATGELFF
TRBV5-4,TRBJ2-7,CASSWAAGAYYEQYF
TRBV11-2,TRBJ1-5,CASSPTGPNQPQHF
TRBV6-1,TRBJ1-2,CASSEKDRYGYTF
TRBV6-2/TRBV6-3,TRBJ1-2,CASSYGTGGLGYTF
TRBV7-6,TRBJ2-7,CASSLARQFLDEQYF
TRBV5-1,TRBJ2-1,CASSLEGQLYNEQFF
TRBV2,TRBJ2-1,CASTSIDRSYNEQFF
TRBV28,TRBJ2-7,CASSFSGIYDYEQYF
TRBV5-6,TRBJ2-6,CASSLPSSGANVLTF
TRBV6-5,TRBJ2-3,CASSSGTSTDTQYF
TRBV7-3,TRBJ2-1,CASSLTAGGYNEQFF
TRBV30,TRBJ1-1,CAPMGQNTEAFF
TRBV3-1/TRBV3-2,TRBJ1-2,CASSQGGLPGYGYTF
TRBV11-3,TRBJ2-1,CASSLVSGSYNEQFF